The 7 T cell receptor beta chains reported below all come from one sample, sequenced in a study of blood T cell repertoires in COVID-19. Clones were read by immunoSEQ multiplex PCR, and TCRdb kept only the in-frame ones, dropping some. The sample yields roughly 290,000 clones, roughly 90% seen once. The sequenced sample consisted of peripheral blood. The receptors were sampled from a man in his thirties or forties with acute or convalescent COVID-19.

This clone was observed once. This chain connects TRBV2 to TRBJ2-3; D may be TRBD2 (5 bases). Between the trimmed V and J ends, which lost 6 bases and 3 bases, there was a span of 10 bases. The CDR3 is made up of 13 amino acids. Germline-derived CDR1 and CDR2 are SNHLY and FYNNEI. The CDR3 DNA reads TGTGCCAGCAGCGAGGGTTTGACAGATACGCAGTATTTT. This gives the protein CASSEGLTDTQYF.

The genes are TRBV18 and TRBJ2-7, with D tentatively TRBD2 (5 bases). The CDR3 spans 11 residues. Germline-derived CDR1 and CDR2 are KGHSH and LQKENI. V was clipped by 6 bases and J by 6 bases, with 9 bases between them. The CDR3 sequence is CASSLASEQYF. CDR3 DNA: TGTGCCAGCTCCCTAGCCTCCGAGCAGTACTTC.

CDR3 nucleotides: TGTGCCAGCAGTGAAAGGGCGGGTGATCAGCCCCAGCATTTT. Amino acid sequence: CASSERAGDQPQHF. The V and J genes are TRBV6-1 and TRBJ1-5; unclear D gene. V was pared by 2 bases and J by 5 bases, with 10 bases between. Germline lookup yields CDR1 MNHNS and CDR2 SASEGT. The CDR3 consists of 14 residues.

The V call is TRBV30, the J call TRBJ2-3; D perhaps matches TRBD1 (5 bases). V was shortened by 5 bases and J by 4 bases, with 10 bases between the two germline ends. The CDR3 spans 12 residues. The germline gives CDR1 GTSNPN, CDR2 SVGIG (reference sequence). The CDR3 sequence: CAWALGPDTQYF. Written as DNA, the CDR3 is TGTGCCTGGGCTCTGGGGCCAGATACGCAGTATTTT.

This clone was counted a few times. V gene TRBV29-1 combines with J gene TRBJ1-5; D might be TRBD1 (6 bases). Germline V gene data show CDR1 as SQVTM and CDR2 as ANQGSEA. This CDR3 contains 16 residues. V was trimmed by 7 bases and J by 0 bases, leaving 19 bases between them. As DNA, the CDR3 is TGCAGCGCACGATTCCGACAGGCTCATAGCAATCAGCCCCAGCATTTT. Encoded protein: CSARFRQAHSNQPQHF.

The chain uses TRBV6-4 and TRBJ1-2; maybe TRBD1 (6 bases). Trimming removed 7 bases from V and 7 bases from J, with 22 bases in between. This CDR3 contains 15 residues. Germline V gene data show CDR1 as MRHNA and CDR2 as SNTAGT. CDR3 coding DNA: TGTGCCAGCAAAAAAGAGACAGGTGATGCGTCTGGCTACACCTTC. Translating it yields CASKKETGDASGYTF.

This clone was detected only once. The chain couples TRBV3-1 (or the pseudogene TRBV3-2) to TRBJ1-4; weak D call: TRBD1 (6 bases). The CDR3 runs to 16 residues. The V and J ends lost 1 base and 0 bases respectively, with 9 bases between them. Germline V gene data show CDR1 as LGHDT and CDR2 as YNNKEL (reference sequence). The CDR3 is CASSQAWDTTNEKLFF. The CDR3 DNA reads as TGTGCCAGCAGCCAAGCCTGGGACACAACTAATGAAAAACTGTTTTTT.